What follows are 15 T cell receptor beta chains derived from one specimen sequenced in a study of cytomegalovirus exposure and HLA in healthy donors. The primer mix had 60 Vbeta and 13 Jbeta primers. Here immunoSEQ multiplex PCR was the method, and the copy in TCRdb shows in-frame clones only, minus some. The repertoire consists of 110,000 to 150,000 clones, with roughly four fifths occurring once and the leading ten covering about 15%. Sequenced material: PBMCs. The receptor set was obtained from a human donor in good health.

Written as DNA, the CDR3 is TGTGCCAGCAGCCACACATTAGCGGGAGTCCTTCCTTACGAGCAGTACTTC. It is translated as CASSHTLAGVLPYEQYF. The V gene is TRBV5-4, the J gene TRBJ2-7, with TRBD2 matching over 9 bases. Trimming at V came to 4 bases and at J to 4 bases, leaving 15 bases not matched to a gene. The CDR3 has 17 residues. CDR1 and CDR2 from the germline V gene are SGHNT and YYREEE (reference sequence).

As concerns this clone: Mismatch with germline at one junction end may stem from a read error. The V and J genes are TRBV7-9 and TRBJ1-2; tentative D call: TRBD1 (6 bases). This CDR3 is built from 16 residues. Germline V gene sequence: CDR1 SEHNR, CDR2 FQNEAQ (reference sequence). CDR3 sequence (DNA): TGTTCCAGCAGCTTTCCTGCGGGGGCAGCTAACTATGGCTACACCTTC. This gives the protein CSSSFPAGAANYGYTF.

J is TRBJ1-5 and V is TRBV6-1; TRBD1 aligns across 9 bases. V trimming: 8 bases; J trimming: 7 bases; junction bases outside the gene matches: 6. CDR3 length: 13 residues. Per the germline V gene, CDR1 is MNHNS and CDR2 is SASEGT. This CDR3 reads CASLQGALQPQHF. The CDR3 region has the DNA TGTGCCAGCCTACAGGGGGCTTTGCAGCCCCAGCATTTT.

The rearrangement links TRBV6-1 to TRBJ2-5; the match to TRBD2 covers 10 bases. CDR3 length: 15 residues. The germline V gene encodes CDR1 MNHNS and CDR2 SASEGT. Unmatched junction bases numbered 8, after V lost 7 bases and J lost 3 bases. The CDR3 DNA sequence: TGTGCCAGCACCCCCTTCCTAGCGGGGGAAGAGACCCAGTACTTC. It codes for CASTPFLAGEETQYF.

The V and J genes are TRBV28 and TRBJ2-7; no clear D. The CDR3 sequence is 12 residues long. Germline V gene data show CDR1 as MDHEN and CDR2 as SYDVKM. V gave up 3 bases and J gave up 3 bases, with 6 bases separating them. The chain's CDR3 is CASSFFGYEQYF. The CDR3 DNA reads as TGTGCCAGCAGTTTTTTCGGCTACGAGCAGTACTTC.

This clone has just a few counts. The chain's CDR3 is CASSGSGRGSYEQYF. CDR3 nucleotides: TGTGCCAGCAGCGGATCCGGGCGGGGATCCTACGAGCAGTACTTC. The chain is built from TRBV7-8 and TRBJ2-7; perhaps TRBD2 as D (6 bases). This CDR3 is built from 15 residues. V was shortened by 5 bases and J by 1 base, with 15 bases between the two germline ends. Germline V gene data show CDR1 as SGHVS and CDR2 as FQNEAQ.

The chain links TRBV5-1 to TRBJ2-7; TRBD2 is a possible D gene (5 bases). Trimming took off 8 bases at V and 2 bases at J, with 14 bases between the two ends. CDR1 and CDR2 (germline): SGHRS, YFSETQ. There are 13 residues in the CDR3. The CDR3 spells CARAAKGAYEQYF. The CDR3 nucleotides are TGCGCCAGAGCGGCAAAGGGAGCCTACGAGCAGTACTTC.

There are a few counts of this clone. The CDR3, as DNA: TGTGCCAGCAGCGTAGGTCTAGCGGGAGGTAGCCCAGAGAGAAATGAGCAGTTCTTC. This gives the protein CASSVGLAGGSPERNEQFF. This rearrangement joins TRBV9 to TRBJ2-1; 11 bases fit TRBD2. CDR1 is SGDLS, CDR2 YYNGEE, per germline. CDR3 length: 19 residues. V shed 0 bases and J 7 bases; nucleotides not matched to a gene: 15. The whole variable domain, filled in from reference TRBV9 and TRBJ2-1, reads DSGVTQTPKHLITATGQRVTLRCSPRSGDLSVYWYQQSLDQGLQFLIQYYNGEERAKGNILERFSAQQFPDLHSELNLSSLELGDSALYFCASSVGLAGGSPERNEQFFGPGTRLTVL.

The sample holds a few counts of this clone. The chain carries TRBV2 and TRBJ2-2; TRBD2 agrees at 7 bases. The CDR3 runs 17 residues. Germline lookup yields CDR1 SNHLY and CDR2 FYNNEI. The trim removed 4 bases at V and 5 bases at J, leaving 13 bases unmatched. The CDR3 nucleotides read TGTGCCAGCAGTGGGGTCGGGCGGGAGAGGAGTACCGGGGAGCTGTTTTTT. Residues: CASSGVGRERSTGELFF.

This clone was recorded only once. This chain joins TRBV4-1 and TRBJ2-3; 8 nucleotides line up with TRBD1. Germline V CDR1 and CDR2: MGHRA, YSYEKL. The CDR3 length is 17 residues. The ends lost 0 bases at V and 4 bases at J; junction bases unmatched: 9. In DNA, the CDR3 is TGCGCCAGCAGCCAAGAGGGAACAGGGGGGTCCGCAGATACGCAGTATTTT. Protein product: CASSQEGTGGSADTQYF.

The sample holds a few counts of this clone. The sample contains more than one DNA sequence encoding this CDR3. The chain uses TRBV18 and TRBJ1-2, with D possibly being TRBD1 (5 bases). Germline CDR1 KGHSH, CDR2 LQKENI. The CDR3 spans 15 residues. V was pared by 0 bases and J by 0 bases, with 8 bases between. DNA of the CDR3: TGTGCCAGCTCACCACCGGCAGGGACTAACTATGGCTACACCTTC. Amino acids: CASSPPAGTNYGYTF.

V gene TRBV12-5 combines with J gene TRBJ1-1; maybe TRBD1 (6 bases). Germline V CDR1 and CDR2: LGHNT, FRNRAP. V lost 0 bases, J lost 0 bases, and 17 bases lay in between. The CDR3 consists of 18 residues. CDR3 in amino acids: CASGLVQGAGIMNTEAFF. The CDR3 DNA sequence: TGTGCTAGTGGTTTGGTACAGGGAGCAGGGATTATGAACACTGAAGCTTTCTTT. Full variable domain (missing parts from reference TRBV12-5 and TRBJ1-1): DARVTQTPRHKVTEMGQEVTMRCQPILGHNTVFWYRQTMMQGLELLAYFRNRAPLDDSGMPKDRFSAEMPDATLATLKIQPSEPRDSAVYFCASGLVQGAGIMNTEAFFGQGTRLTVV.

The V gene is TRBV30, the J gene TRBJ2-5; TRBD1 is a possible D gene (6 bases). TRBJ2-7 matches the DNA end more closely, so the J call is doubtful. CDR1 is GTSNPN and CDR2 is SVGIG in the germline V gene (reference sequence). The CDR3 is 13 residues long. The CDR3, as DNA: TGTGCCTGGAGTATTGGACAGAACTACGAGCAGTACTTC. This codes for CAWSIGQNYEQYF.

V gene TRBV11-2 combines with J gene TRBJ1-6, with TRBD1 as a possible D gene (6 bases). The V and J ends lost 2 bases and 5 bases respectively, with 10 bases between them. The CDR3 contains 15 residues. Per the germline V gene, CDR1 is SGHAT and CDR2 is FQNNGV. CDR3 sequence: CASSLSGTHNSPLHF. The CDR3 coding sequence is TGTGCCAGCAGCTTATCCGGGACACATAATTCACCCCTCCACTTT.

This chain joins TRBV28 and TRBJ2-1, with D perhaps matching TRBD2 (5 bases). This CDR3 region has 12 residues. Trimming shortened V by 9 bases and J by 2 bases, and 8 bases separated the two germline ends. The germline gives CDR1 MDHEN, CDR2 SYDVKM. As DNA, the CDR3 is TGTGCCAGTAGGGAGACCTACAATGAGCAGTTCTTC. It yields the protein CASRETYNEQFF.